This T cell receptor (beta chain) was profiled in a study of tumor-infiltrating lymphocytes in primary liver carcinoma. Study-level results: Tumors significantly exceeded blood in top-250-clone fraction (p = 0.039).

This clonotype was detected ten times or more. Its specificity is unknown. Unmatched junction bases numbered 12, after V lost 2 bases and J lost 7 bases. The CDR3 loop spans 19 amino acids. Looked up from germline, CDR1 is MNHNY and CDR2 is SVGAGI (reference sequence). TCR beta cDNA was made from roughly 450 ng total RNA with a constant-region primer. ARM-PCR was slightly modified, and three nested multiplex PCR rounds with it gave rise to the TCR beta libraries. Rounds one and two of PCR, each of roughly 10 cycles, were primed with TRBV1-TRBV30 forward primers and a C-beta reverse primer. TCRdb re-called the multiplex PCR reads through MiXCR, storing one row per CDR3 protein. The sample consists of approximately 120,000 distinct CDR3 sequences, 60% to 80% of them appearing once. Unsorted bulk tissue of about 20-31 mg yielded co-extracted RNA and DNA.

The J gene is TRBJ2-2, the V gene TRBV6-6; 14 bases are a match to TRBD2. The source of this sequence is a woman aged 55-75 years with primary liver carcinoma and hepatitis B virus infection. Sequences were obtained from liver tumor tissue from sampling region 3. Subset noted: tumor region T3, left-lateral pole. The CDR3 DNA reads TGTGCCAGCAGTTACAAAACCGGGACTAGCGGGAGTGGGCGCGGGGAGCTGTTTTTT. It translates to CASSYKTGTSGSGRGELFF.